This TCR beta chain was identified in a study of blood T cell repertoires in COVID-19. Across the whole study: Some COVID-19 samples were acute and others convalescent; all came from the United States, Italy and Spain.

Per the study methods: Scientists estimated how many nucleated cells there were by amplifying reference gene primers. Sequencing used immunoSEQ multiplex PCR; TCRdb keeps in-frame clones, though not all of them. V, J and clone size derive from that table, while D and trimming were established from the DNA sequence. Of 120,000 or so clones in the sample, more than 70% were seen once. This receptor was taken from a man in his 60s with acute or convalescent COVID-19. Sequenced material: peripheral blood.

CDR3 loop: CASSRGRQPQHF. In DNA form, the CDR3 reads TGTGCCAGTAGTAGGGGCAGACAGCCCCAGCATTTT. The V call is TRBV19, the J call TRBJ1-5, with a possible D match to TRBD1 (5 bases). The CDR3 spans 12 residues. CDR1 is LNHDA, CDR2 SQIVND, per germline (reference sequence). Trimming took 4 bases from V and 7 from J, leaving 8 bases between them.